Shown below are 15 T cell receptor beta chains from a single sample sequenced in a study of T cells in localized non-small cell lung cancer. The data were produced by immunoSEQ multiplex PCR, yet TCRdb's version contains in-frame clones alone and is incomplete. The sample holds roughly 35,000 clones; roughly 90% are singletons and the top ten take around 4%. Sequenced here: peripheral blood, sampled before any cancer treatment. Receptors were obtained from a woman aged 40-70 years with stage I lung adenocarcinoma.

Only one count was recorded for this clone. The chain is built from TRBV9 and TRBJ2-6; D is possibly TRBD1 (5 bases). The germline V gene encodes CDR1 SGDLS and CDR2 YYNGEE. This CDR3 has 15 residues. Trimming took off 3 bases at V and 0 bases at J, with 7 bases between the two ends. This CDR3 is CASSDTGSGANVLTF. In nucleotides, the CDR3 is TGTGCCAGCAGCGATACAGGCTCTGGGGCCAACGTCCTGACTTTC.

The chain carries TRBV4-3 and TRBJ2-1; 12 bases align to TRBD2. V lost 1 base to trimming and J lost 8 bases; unmatched junction nucleotides: 0. Germline assignment: CDR1 LGHNA and CDR2 YSLEER. The CDR3 spans 14 residues. The CDR3 nucleotides are TGCGCCAGCAGCCAAGGACTAGCGGGGGATGAGCAGTTCTTC. Protein sequence: CASSQGLAGDEQFF.

V and J are TRBV14 and TRBJ1-5; D ambiguous. CDR1 and CDR2 from the germline V gene are SGHDN and FVKESK. The CDR3 contains 13 residues. The germline V and J ends were trimmed by 1 base and 6 bases, with 7 bases remaining between them. The CDR3 protein is CASSQGLSQPQHF. In nucleotides, the CDR3 is TGTGCCAGCAGCCAAGGTTTAAGTCAGCCCCAGCATTTT.

The V and J genes are TRBV7-8 and TRBJ2-1; no definite D call. Germline-derived CDR1 and CDR2 are SGHVS and FQNEAQ. V lost 0 bases and J 4 bases, leaving 16 bases between the germline ends. This CDR3 has 17 residues. The CDR3 sequence is CASSLAERELNYNEQFF. CDR3 nucleotides: TGTGCCAGCAGCTTAGCGGAGCGCGAACTCAATTACAATGAGCAGTTCTTC.

This rearrangement joins TRBV18 to TRBJ2-3; TRBD1 aligns across 7 bases. This CDR3 comprises 15 residues. J lost 5 bases, V lost 2 bases, and 7 bases had no gene match. Germline loops: CDR1 KGHSH, CDR2 LQKENI. The DNA of the CDR3 is TGTGCCAGCTCACCAGACAGGGTCCTCGGAGATACGCAGTATTTT. Residues: CASSPDRVLGDTQYF.

This clone was counted a few times. The rearrangement uses TRBV5-5 and TRBJ1-6; D is undetermined. V was shortened by 4 bases and J by 7 bases, with 12 bases between the two germline ends. Germline V gene data show CDR1 as SGHKS and CDR2 as YYEKEE (reference sequence). CDR3 length equals 14 residues. CDR3 nucleotides: TGTGCCAGCAGCCAACCCACGGACAATTCACCCCTCCACTTT. Translation gives CASSQPTDNSPLHF.

The V and J genes are TRBV7-2 and TRBJ2-7; 11 bases are shared with TRBD1. This CDR3 region has 15 residues. From germline, CDR1 is SGHTA and CDR2 FQGNSA. The trim removed 5 bases at V and 5 bases at J, leaving 8 bases unmatched. The CDR3 region has the DNA TGTGCCAGCAGCCCTCGGACAGGGGGCAGGGACGAGCAGTACTTC. As protein: CASSPRTGGRDEQYF.

The chain is built from TRBV19 and TRBJ1-4; D might be TRBD1 (6 bases). Deletions cut 7 bases from V and 5 bases from J, with 14 bases between. CDR1 is LNHDA, CDR2 SQIVND, per germline (reference sequence). The CDR3 loop spans 14 amino acids. This CDR3 reads CASIDDRSNEKLFF. The CDR3 coding sequence is TGTGCCAGTATCGACGACAGGTCCAATGAAAAACTGTTTTTT.

The rearrangement joins TRBV7-2 to TRBJ1-6; D unclear. From germline, CDR1 is SGHTA and CDR2 FQGNSA. This CDR3 region has 13 residues. Trimming stripped 2 bases from V and 10 bases from J, with 9 bases between. The CDR3 bases are TGTGCCAGCAGCTTATCCCGGGAATCACCCCTCCACTTT. It translates to CASSLSRESPLHF.

The chain recombines TRBV6-1 with TRBJ1-2; D is unclear. V lost 4 bases and J 5 bases, leaving 2 bases between the germline ends. CDR1 and CDR2 (germline): MNHNS, SASEGT. CDR3 length: 10 residues. In DNA, the CDR3 is TGTGCCAGCAGTGGATATGGCTACACCTTC. Protein product: CASSGYGYTF.

A single count supports this clone. V gene TRBV5-8 combines with J gene TRBJ2-2; 7 nucleotides match TRBD1. The CDR3 runs 15 residues. In germline, CDR1 is SGHTS, CDR2 YDEGEE. V gave up 4 bases and J gave up 3 bases; unmatched junction bases: 6. In DNA form, the CDR3 reads TGTGCCAGCAGCCGGTGGGACAGACACACCGGGGAGCTGTTTTTT. This encodes CASSRWDRHTGELFF. Full variable domain (remainder filled in from reference TRBV5-8 and TRBJ2-2): EAGVTQSPTHLIKTRGQQATLRCSPISGHTSVYWYQQALGLGLQFLLWYDEGEERNRGNFPPRFSGRQFPNYSSELNVNALELEDSALYLCASSRWDRHTGELFFGEGSRLTVL.

The V gene is TRBV7-2, the J gene TRBJ2-7, with D possibly being TRBD1 or TRBD2 (5 bases each). CDR1 and CDR2 (germline): SGHTA, FQGNSA. With 1 base removed from V and 7 bases from J, the gap between germline ends came to 14 bases. The CDR3 loop spans 14 amino acids. This CDR3 is CASSLDVGPGEQYF. CDR3 sequence (DNA): TGTGCCAGCAGCTTAGATGTGGGGCCGGGAGAGCAGTACTTC.

This sequence joins TRBV7-9 and TRBJ2-6; D is unresolved. Trimming cost V 3 bases and J 1 base, with 7 bases left between them. Germline lookup yields CDR1 SEHNR and CDR2 FQNEAQ (reference sequence). This CDR3 spans 15 amino acids. CDR3 protein: CASSFSLSGANVLTF. The CDR3 bases are TGTGCCAGCAGCTTTTCCCTTTCTGGGGCCAACGTCCTGACTTTC. Using reference TRBV7-9 and TRBJ2-6 for the parts outside the CDR3, the full variable domain is DTGVSQNPRHKITKRGQNVTFRCDPISEHNRLYWYRQTLGQGPEFLTYFQNEAQLEKSRLLSDRFSAERPKGSFSTLEIQRTEQGDSAMYLCASSFSLSGANVLTFGAGSRLTVL.

V and J are TRBV4-1 and TRBJ1-4; D uncertain. Germline V gene lookup returns CDR1 MGHRA and CDR2 YSYEKL. This CDR3 comprises 15 residues. V was shortened by 2 bases and J by 2 bases, with 9 bases between the two germline ends. The CDR3 region is CASSQIPQTNEKLFF. For the CDR3, the DNA is TGCGCCAGCAGCCAAATTCCACAGACTAATGAAAAACTGTTTTTT.

The CDR3 DNA reads as TGTGCCAGCAGCTTAAGCTGGAATGAGCAGTTCTTC. It is translated as CASSLSWNEQFF. The rearrangement joins TRBV7-9 to TRBJ2-1; D unresolved. The CDR3 consists of 12 residues. V dropped 2 bases and J dropped 7 bases, with 6 bases sitting between them. Germline V gene data show CDR1 as SEHNR and CDR2 as FQNEAQ (reference sequence).